A selection of T cell receptor beta chains follows, all from one sample in a study of T cells in localized non-small cell lung cancer. The method was immunoSEQ multiplex PCR; TCRdb's version includes in-frame clones alone and lacks a portion of them. The table records about 17,000 clones, roughly 91% of them present only once. The sequences come from peripheral blood, collected before any cancer treatment. The receptors here all came from a male donor aged 60 or over with stage II squamous cell lung carcinoma. CDR3s include the opening cysteine and the closing phenylalanine or tryptophan. A D gene is named only where the DNA matches it firmly. A row's size may be missing; if present it is once, few, many or a size class.

TRBV4-1	NA	once	TRBJ1-1	TGCGCCAGCAGCCAAGAAGCGCGGTGGGACACTGAAGCTTTCTTT	CASSQEARWDTEAFF
TRBV6-6	NA	NA	TRBJ1-5	TGTGCCAGCATCTTAGGGAGGGATCAGCCCCAGCATTTT	CASILGRDQPQHF
TRBV10-3	TRBD2	NA	TRBJ2-3	TGTGCCCTAGGGGCGGGAGGGGAAGATACGCAGTATTTT	CALGAGGEDTQYF
TRBV2	NA	NA	TRBJ2-7	TGTGCCAGCAGTGAAGGAAGCAGGGAATTTTTCCAGCAGTACTTC	CASSEGSREFFQQYF
TRBV5-8	NA	NA	TRBJ2-5	TGTGCCAGCAGCCAAGCAGAGATCCAAGAGACCCAGTACTTC	CASSQAEIQETQYF
TRBV6-6	NA	NA	TRBJ2-5	TGTGCCAGCAGTTACGGCCCGGACAGCCAAGAGACCCAGTACTTC	CASSYGPDSQETQYF
TRBV28	NA	NA	TRBJ1-1	TGTGCCAGCAGTGCCTTTGACACTGAAGCTTTCTTT	CASSAFDTEAFF
TRBV4-1	NA	NA	TRBJ2-2	TGCGCCAGCACCGGAGGGCAGGGGGCGAACACCGGGGAGCTGTTTTTT	CASTGGQGANTGELFF
TRBV15	NA	NA	TRBJ2-7	TGTGCCACCAGCAGAGATCGCTCCTACGAGCAGTACTTC	CATSRDRSYEQYF
TRBV10-1	NA	NA	TRBJ2-7	TGCGCCAGCAGTGACCTTTACGAGCAGTACTTC	CASSDLYEQYF
TRBV30	NA	once	TRBJ1-1	TGTGCCTGGAGGCGGGCCGGTCTTACTGAAGCTTTCTTT	CAWRRAGLTEAFF
TRBV14	NA	NA	TRBJ2-3	TGTGCCAGCAGCCAAGGGTTCGCGACAGATACGCAGTATTTT	CASSQGFATDTQYF
TRBV19	TRBD1	once	TRBJ2-3	TGTGCCAGTAGCGGACAGGGGGCGAATACGCAGTATTTT	CASSGQGANTQYF
TRBV7-8	NA	NA	TRBJ1-2	TGTGCCAGCAGCTCTTACCAGGGGACGGCTAATGGCTACACCTTC	CASSSYQGTANGYTF
TRBV28	TRBD1	NA	TRBJ2-2	TGTGCCAGCAGTTTGTTGACAGGGGGTAACACCGGGGAGCTGTTTTTT	CASSLLTGGNTGELFF
TRBV19	NA	NA	TRBJ2-3	TGTGCCAGTAGTATAGAAGATGGGAAGGGATCAGATACGCAGTATTTT	CASSIEDGKGSDTQYF
TRBV18	NA	NA	TRBJ2-5	TGTGCCAGCTCAGGGAGCTTGAAAGAGACCCAGTACTTC	CASSGSLKETQYF
TRBV15	NA	NA	TRBJ1-5	TGTGCCACCAGCAGAGATTTCACTGGCGGTCAGCCCCAGCATTTT	CATSRDFTGGQPQHF
TRBV6-5	TRBD2	NA	TRBJ2-1	TGTGCCAGCAGTTACGGGACTAGGGTTTACAATGAGCAGTTCTTC	CASSYGTRVYNEQFF
TRBV6-7	TRBD2	NA	TRBJ2-7	TGTGCCAGCAGTTACTCTCAGGGGTGGTCTAGCGGGAGTAGCTCCTACGAGCAGTACTTC	CASSYSQGWSSGSSSYEQYF
TRBV19	TRBD1	NA	TRBJ2-1	TGTGCCAGTAGTATGGACAGGGGGTCCTACAATGAGCAGTTCTTC	CASSMDRGSYNEQFF
TRBV5-4	NA	once	TRBJ2-2	TGTGCCAGCAGCTTGGAACTGAACACCGGGGAGCTGTTTTTT	CASSLELNTGELFF
TRBV6-5	NA	NA	TRBJ2-6	TGTGCCAGCAGCGGACACTACTCTGGGGCCAACGTCCTGACTTTC	CASSGHYSGANVLTF
TRBV28	NA	few	TRBJ2-1	TGTGCCAGCAGTCCCCACACCAGCCCCCACAATGAGCAGTTCTTC	CASSPHTSPHNEQFF
TRBV7-6	TRBD2	NA	TRBJ2-7	TGTGCCAGCAGCTCCCAGATAGCGGGAGTGGGCGCCGAGCAGTACTTC	CASSSQIAGVGAEQYF
TRBV7-2	NA	once	TRBJ2-5	TGTGCCAGCAGCTTGGCGGCAAGGAGTGAGGAGACCCAGTACTTC	CASSLAARSEETQYF
TRBV25-1	NA	NA	TRBJ2-3	TGTGCCAGCAAAGGTGGGCTCATGGACCTCTCGCAGTATTTT	CASKGGLMDLSQYF
TRBV27	TRBD1	NA	TRBJ1-1	TGTGCCAGCAGTTTGTCAGGGGGGGTGAACACTGAAGCTTTCTTT	CASSLSGGVNTEAFF
TRBV10-1	NA	few	TRBJ1-3	TGCGCCAGCAGTGATGGCACCCCAGGAGGAAACACCATATATTTT	CASSDGTPGGNTIYF
TRBV5-1	NA	NA	TRBJ2-5	TGCGCCAGCAGCTTGGGCCGTGGGGGGCTCCAAGAGACCCAGTACTTC	CASSLGRGGLQETQYF
TRBV2	NA	NA	TRBJ1-2	TGTGCCAGCATCCCGGACAAGAACTATGGCTACACCTTC	CASIPDKNYGYTF
TRBV7-8	TRBD2	once	TRBJ2-7	TGTGCCAGCAGCTTCCGCTCTAGCGGGAGTTCCTACGAGCAGTACTTC	CASSFRSSGSSYEQYF
TRBV5-1	NA	NA	TRBJ1-3	TGCGCCAGCAGCTTCGACAGGAGCTCTGGAAACACCATATATTTT	CASSFDRSSGNTIYF
TRBV6-6	NA	NA	TRBJ2-7	TGTGCCAGCAGTTTCGACAGGAGCTCCTACGAGCAGTACTTC	CASSFDRSSYEQYF
TRBV20-1	NA	NA	TRBJ2-7	TGCAGCGCGAATTTGGTGGACGAGCAGTACTTC	CSANLVDEQYF
TRBV28	NA	once	TRBJ1-2	TGTGCCAGCAGTTTAGGGGCAGGCGGGTATGGCTACACCTTC	CASSLGAGGYGYTF
TRBV30	NA	NA	TRBJ2-7	TGTGCCTGGAGTTTAGGTCTTCTCTACGAGCAGTACTTC	CAWSLGLLYEQYF
TRBV9	NA	NA	TRBJ2-5	TGTGCCAGCAGCGTAGGGCGGTTCGGGGAGACCCAGTACTTC	CASSVGRFGETQYF
TRBV19	NA	few	TRBJ2-6	TGTGCCAGTAGTAAGCAGGCCGTCTCTGGGGCCAACGTCCTGACTTTC	CASSKQAVSGANVLTF
TRBV27	TRBD2	NA	TRBJ2-3	TGTGCCAGCAGTTTCAGCGGGAGTGCCGATACGCAGTATTTT	CASSFSGSADTQYF
TRBV5-1	TRBD2	NA	TRBJ2-1	TGCGCCAGCAGCTTGGTGGGACTAGCGAGAAATGAGCAGTTCTTC	CASSLVGLARNEQFF
TRBV5-1	NA	NA	TRBJ2-5	TGCGCCAGCAGCGCCGGACAGCTGCCAGAGACCCAGTACTTC	CASSAGQLPETQYF
TRBV2	NA	NA	TRBJ1-1	TGTGCCAGCAATCAGGTCTCGGGCACTGAAGCTTTCTTT	CASNQVSGTEAFF